A selection of T cell receptor beta chains follows, all from one sample in a study of radiation and T cells in renal cell carcinoma. The method was immunoSEQ multiplex PCR; TCRdb's version includes in-frame clones alone and lacks a portion of them. In the table there are roughly 170,000 clones, about 87% of which are singletons. This specimen consisted of blood, obtained from a patient whose treatment included radiotherapy and nephrectomy. Receptors were obtained from a woman in her forties or fifties with renal cell carcinoma. The CDR3 runs from the conserved cysteine through the conserved F or W. The order of the fields is J gene, V gene, clone size, D gene, CDR3 DNA, CDR3 protein. The D gene is left open where the match is weak. Clone size is stated in some rows and not others, as once, few, many or a class when expanded.

>TRBJ2-5|TRBV18|NA|TRBD1
TGTGCCAGCTCACCGGGACAGGGGGGAGAGACCCAGTACTTC
CASSPGQGGETQYF
>TRBJ1-1|TRBV7-9|NA|NA
TGTGCCAGCAGCTTAGGTGGGAGCCTCCTTGAAGCTTTCTTT
CASSLGGSLLEAFF
>TRBJ2-2|TRBV7-9|NA|NA
TGTGCCAGCAGGCCCGGTAGCGTCGATGCCGGGGAGCTGTTTTTT
CASRPGSVDAGELFF
>TRBJ2-1|TRBV11-3|once|TRBD2
TGTGCCAGCAGCTCGGCGGGGGGGCTAAGGGCCGAGCAGTTCTTC
CASSSAGGLRAEQFF
>TRBJ2-5|TRBV5-1|NA|NA
TGCGCCAGCAGCAACGGGTCGCCGGGGCAAGAGACCCAGTACTTC
CASSNGSPGQETQYF
>TRBJ2-7|TRBV4-3|NA|NA
TGCGCCAGCAGCCTGGGACTTAGGTACGAGCAGTACTTC
CASSLGLRYEQYF
>TRBJ2-4|TRBV5-1|NA|NA
TGCGCCAGCAGACTGGAGGAGACAGTGTTAGCCAAAAACATTCAGTACTTC
CASRLEETVLAKNIQYF
>TRBJ1-4|TRBV6-6|NA|TRBD1
TGTGCCAGCAGGGCCGGACAGGGAGAGAGCGAAAAACTGTTTTTT
CASRAGQGESEKLFF
>TRBJ2-3|TRBV9|NA|NA
TGTGCCAGCAGCGTAGGTGTGGTGAGGGGACTCAACACAGATACGCAGTATTTT
CASSVGVVRGLNTDTQYF
>TRBJ2-1|TRBV9|NA|NA
TGTGCCAGCGGGAGAGAGCGGCCGCGAGATGAGCAGTTCTTC
CASGRERPRDEQFF
>TRBJ2-3|TRBV6-6|NA|TRBD2
TGTGCCAGCAGCCTAGGGACTAGCGGGGGAATAGATACGCAGTATTTT
CASSLGTSGGIDTQYF
>TRBJ2-3|TRBV7-2|once|NA
TGTGCCAGCAGCTTGGGGGGGGGCGGAGATACGCAGTATTTT
CASSLGGGGDTQYF
>TRBJ2-3|TRBV4-3|NA|NA
TGCGCCAGCAGCCAAGAGGGGGCTAACACAGATACGCAGTATTTT
CASSQEGANTDTQYF
>TRBJ2-7|TRBV6-1|NA|NA
TGTGCCAGCAGTGAAGCCGGTTCAGGTTCCTACGAGCAGTACTTC
CASSEAGSGSYEQYF
>TRBJ2-7|TRBV7-2|NA|NA
TGTGCCAGCAGCTTAGCTGCGGTCAGCCTCTCCTACGAGCAGTACTTC
CASSLAAVSLSYEQYF
>TRBJ2-1|TRBV5-6|NA|NA
TGTGCCAGCAGCTTCGCCCCAACGGGACAATACAATGAGCAGTTCTTC
CASSFAPTGQYNEQFF
>TRBJ1-4|TRBV9|once|NA
TGTGCCAGCAGCGTCAAGGGGGGCGAGGCAGGAGGGGAAAAACTGTTTTTT
CASSVKGGEAGGEKLFF
>TRBJ1-5|TRBV7-8|NA|NA
TGTGCCAGCAGCTTAGGGGAAAGCCAGCCCCAGCATTTT
CASSLGESQPQHF
>TRBJ2-5|TRBV5-1|NA|NA
TGCGCCAGCAGCTTCTCGGGGGTAGGAGAGACCCAGTACTTC
CASSFSGVGETQYF
>TRBJ2-1|TRBV5-1|NA|NA
TGCGCCAGCAGGCGGGGGCCCTCCTACAATGAGCAGTTCTTC
CASRRGPSYNEQFF
>TRBJ1-2|TRBV25-1|NA|TRBD1
TGTGCCAGCAGTGATCAGGTCAGGGGGCGAGGCTACACCTTC
CASSDQVRGRGYTF
>TRBJ2-7|TRBV6-5|NA|TRBD2
TGTGCCAGCAGTCTTAGCGGGGTCTCCTACGAGCAGTACTTC
CASSLSGVSYEQYF
>TRBJ1-2|TRBV9|NA|TRBD1
TGTGCCAGCAGCGTAGGAGGGACAGGCGCTAACTATGGCTACACCTTC
CASSVGGTGANYGYTF
>TRBJ2-1|TRBV9|NA|NA
TGTGCCAGCAGCCCCGGGCGAGGGTTTAGCTACAATGAGCAGTTCTTC
CASSPGRGFSYNEQFF
>TRBJ1-4|TRBV7-8|NA|TRBD1
TGTGCCAGCAACACCCCGGGACAGGGGGTTGGAAATGAAAAACTGTTTTTT
CASNTPGQGVGNEKLFF
>TRBJ1-5|TRBV18|NA|NA
TGTGCCAGCTCACGGGAGTCCAGAGCGGGTCAGCCCCAGCATTTT
CASSRESRAGQPQHF
>TRBJ1-4|TRBV5-1|NA|NA
TGCGCCAGCAGCAACGAGGGTGCAACTAATGAAAAACTGTTTTTT
CASSNEGATNEKLFF